This entry describes one TCR beta chain. Other DNA sequences from this sample encode an identical CDR3 as well. This CDR3 is built from 14 residues. The V and J ends lost 0 bases and 1 base respectively, with 4 bases between them. Germline loops: CDR1 MNHEY, CDR2 SVGAGI. The data stem from a study of blood T cell repertoires in COVID-19. Study details: COVID-19 samples collected from the United States, Italy and Spain covered acute and convalescent phases. PBMCs, B-cell-depleted T cells, or T cells were the source of the cDNA or gDNA that made up the material.

Those enrolled in Seattle joined during active infection and were followed longitudinally afterward. Produced via immunoSEQ multiplex PCR; TCRdb's table is partial and in-frame only. The table lists about 160,000 clones, about 85% of them singletons, with 6.9% in the top ten. The receptor's source is a man at least 80 years old with COVID-19, enrolled during active disease. Sequencing was carried out using peripheral blood. The V and J genes are TRBV6-5 and TRBJ1-5; D uncertain. CDR3 sequence reads: CASSYSRSNQPQHF. For the CDR3, the DNA is TGTGCCAGCAGTTACTCTAGAAGCAATCAGCCCCAGCATTTT.